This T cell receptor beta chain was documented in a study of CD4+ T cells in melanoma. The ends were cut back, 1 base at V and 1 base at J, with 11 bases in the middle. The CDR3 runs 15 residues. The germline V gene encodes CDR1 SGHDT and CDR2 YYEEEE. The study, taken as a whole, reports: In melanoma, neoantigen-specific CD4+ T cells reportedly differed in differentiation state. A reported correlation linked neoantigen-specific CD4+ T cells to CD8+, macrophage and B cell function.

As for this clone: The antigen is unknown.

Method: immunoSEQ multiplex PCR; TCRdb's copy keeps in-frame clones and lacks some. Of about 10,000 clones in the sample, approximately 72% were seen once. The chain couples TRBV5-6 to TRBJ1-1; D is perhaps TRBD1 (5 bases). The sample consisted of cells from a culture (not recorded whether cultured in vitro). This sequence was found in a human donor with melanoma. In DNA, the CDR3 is TGTGCCAGCAGCTTGTTTGCCAGGGAGAACACTGAAGCTTTCTTT. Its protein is CASSLFARENTEAFF.